The source of this TCR beta chain is a study of CD4 T cells in relation to SARS-CoV-2 and coronaviruses. The overall study: TCR beta CDR3s were sequenced after roughly nine-day antigen culture of PBMCs. The restricting HLA molecule for shared crossreactive spike epitopes was mapped.

Regarding the study as a whole: In approximately 71% of donors, memory CD4+ clonotypes crossrecognized SARS-CoV-2 and at least one common cold coronavirus spike.

TCRdb's table, derived via immunoSEQ multiplex PCR, lists solely in-frame clones and lacks some. The sample shows some 19,000 clones, 76% of them seen only once. A remark on this clone: Its specificity is unknown.

The CDR3 runs 12 residues. Trimming removed 5 bases from V and 8 bases from J, with 11 bases in between. Germline CDR1 and CDR2: KGHDR and SFDVKD. The unexposed donors gave CD4+ T cells in about 2011-2019, prior to COVID-19. CD4+ T cells were isolated from the cells after about nine days of culture. Cultures received half-medium IL-2 refreshes on days 3 and 7. This TCR derives from a human donor in good health. The sequenced sample consisted of CD4+ T cells from PBMCs, cultured in vitro. V and J are TRBV24-1 and TRBJ1-2; no clear D. CDR3 DNA sequence: TGTGCCACCAGTGGGGTTTCGGAAGGCTACACCTTC. Residues: CATSGVSEGYTF.